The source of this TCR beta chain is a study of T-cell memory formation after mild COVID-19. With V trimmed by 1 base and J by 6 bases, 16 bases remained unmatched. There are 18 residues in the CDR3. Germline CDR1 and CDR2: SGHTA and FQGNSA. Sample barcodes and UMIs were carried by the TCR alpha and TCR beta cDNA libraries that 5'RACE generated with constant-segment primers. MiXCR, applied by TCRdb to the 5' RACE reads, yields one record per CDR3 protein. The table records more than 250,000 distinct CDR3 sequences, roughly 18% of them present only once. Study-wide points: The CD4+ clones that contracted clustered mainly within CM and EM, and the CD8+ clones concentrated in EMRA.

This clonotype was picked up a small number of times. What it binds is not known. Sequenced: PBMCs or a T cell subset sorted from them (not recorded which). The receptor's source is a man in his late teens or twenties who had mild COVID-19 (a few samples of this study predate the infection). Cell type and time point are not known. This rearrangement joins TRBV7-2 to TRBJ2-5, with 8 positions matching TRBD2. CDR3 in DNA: TGTGCCAGCAGCTTAGTGCGGTCCTCCGGGACTAGGGGTCAGACCCAGTACTTC. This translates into CASSLVRSSGTRGQTQYF.